The present TCR beta chain was sequenced within a study of shared clonotypes between healthy human individuals. Concerning this clone itself: The antigen remains undetermined.

Study results and caveats: In the sorted subsets, rarefaction showed sequencing was incomplete despite large depth.

As originally analysed: Junction-only immunoSEQ sequences carried no quality scores, so filtering differed. Repertoires were generated with immunoSEQ multiplex PCR, while TCRdb's copy carries only in-frame clones and drops some. V and J calls and clone size are those listed in that table; D and trimming were worked out from the DNA. In the table there are about 2.4 million clones, roughly 93% of which are singletons. V lost 6 bases and J lost 2; bases outside the gene matches: 9. The germline V gene encodes CDR1 SQVTM and CDR2 ANQGSEA. CDR3 length: 14 amino acids. The rearrangement joins TRBV29-1 to TRBJ1-1; 7 bases match TRBD1. The specimen sequenced was naive CD4+ T cells from PBMCs. Subset here: CD45RA+ positively selected. This sequence was found in a man aged 18 to 29 in good health. Some clones in this sample may be carry-over from other donors' samples. The CDR3 reads CSVAGQAVNTEAFF. In DNA, the CDR3 is TGCAGCGTAGCCGGACAGGCGGTAAACACTGAAGCTTTCTTT.